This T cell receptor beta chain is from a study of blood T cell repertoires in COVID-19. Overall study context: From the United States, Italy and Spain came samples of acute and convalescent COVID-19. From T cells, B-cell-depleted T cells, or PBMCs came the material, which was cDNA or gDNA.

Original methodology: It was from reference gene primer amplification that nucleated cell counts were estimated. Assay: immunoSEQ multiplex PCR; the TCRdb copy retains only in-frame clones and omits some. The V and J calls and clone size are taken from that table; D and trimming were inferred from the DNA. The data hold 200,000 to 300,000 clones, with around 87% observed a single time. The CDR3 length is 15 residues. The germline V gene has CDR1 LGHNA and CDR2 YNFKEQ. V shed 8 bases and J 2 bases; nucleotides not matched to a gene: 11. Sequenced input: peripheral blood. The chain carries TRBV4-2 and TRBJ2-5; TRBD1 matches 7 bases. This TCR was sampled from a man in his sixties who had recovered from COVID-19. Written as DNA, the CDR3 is TGTGCCAGCTCCCCTTTGGCGACAGGGCAAGAGACCCAGTACTTC. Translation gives CASSPLATGQETQYF.